A selection of T cell receptor beta chains follows, all from one sample in a study of T cell changes during pregnancy in multiple sclerosis. Data came from immunoSEQ multiplex PCR; TCRdb stores just in-frame clones and leaves some out. The data show 100,000 to 150,000 clones, with approximately 93% seen just once and roughly 6.2% held by the top ten. The sample in question was peripheral blood, obtained before pregnancy. The receptors were gathered from a female donor with multiple sclerosis, enrolled in a pregnancy study. CDR3s include the opening cysteine and the closing phenylalanine or tryptophan. Each record gives: D gene, V gene, clone size, CDR3 length, CDR3 protein. A D gene is named only where the DNA matches it firmly. Expanded clones get a size class; other rows say once, few or many, or leave the size out.

TRBD2 TRBV5-1 - 15 CASSIASGGFYEQYF
- TRBV7-3 - 13 CASSLTSGAEAFF
- TRBV6-1 - 13 CASREGGNTEAFF
TRBD2 TRBV5-1 - 15 CASSSSGRAAGIQYF
TRBD1 TRBV28 - 12 CASSLSRQGPLF
- TRBV7-8 - 15 CASSLHRRPVFEAFF
- TRBV19 - 11 CASSNSYEQYF
TRBD2 TRBV2 - 15 CASSEQTSGGSTQYF
TRBD1 TRBV5-1 - 16 CASSLIQGGGNSPLHF
TRBD1 TRBV7-9 - 14 CASSPGQANTEAFF
- TRBV6-1 - 17 CASSERGKGSGANVLTF
TRBD2 TRBV11-2 - 16 CASSLGLAGSYNEQFF
- TRBV5-4 - 14 CASSLPGPSTEAFF
- TRBV30 - 13 CAWSQGHNQPQHF
- TRBV9 - 14 CASSARDSAGPQHF
- TRBV5-1 - 16 CASSLDRSATNEKLFF
- TRBV5-1 once 16 CASSLGRGQSTDTQYF
TRBD1 TRBV5-8 - 15 CASRRTGSTNEKLFF
TRBD1 TRBV19 - 15 CASQGGRSGANVLTF
- TRBV5-1 - 15 CASSLYSGLYNEQFF
TRBD1 TRBV18 - 13 CASSTTGETEAFF
- TRBV5-1 once 16 CASSLELGVGTDTQYF
- TRBV21-1 - 17 CASSKAAGAGVNQPQHF
TRBD1 TRBV7-9 - 18 CASSSPWGGGTGDTEAFF
- TRBV10-2 - 15 CASSESGAPVGEQFF
TRBD2 TRBV28 - 14 CASRVAGGLYEQYF
- TRBV6-1 - 13 CASSTGLEETQYF
TRBD1 TRBV30 - 14 CAWRQGRLEEKLFF
- TRBV18 - 16 CATNSQGPPSTDTQYF
TRBD2 TRBV4-1 - 15 CASSQGGSWREEQFF
- TRBV7-9 - 15 CASSPKQRVGNTIYF
TRBD1 TRBV28 - 13 CASSLTGGNEQFF
- TRBV9 - 15 CASSVDGQSNQPQHF
TRBD1 TRBV5-1 - 16 CASSLGTGGSNTEAFF
TRBD1 TRBV6-6 - 14 CASSYSDRNSPLHF
- TRBV5-4 - 17 CASSLPGIGGREETQYF
- TRBV27 once 14 CASSRASGNQPQHF
- TRBV6-5 - 14 CASSYGREAYEQYF